This T cell receptor (beta chain) was recovered during a study of T cells after yellow fever vaccination. One entry per CDR3 protein, called by TCRdb with MiXCR from the 5' RACE reads. The table shows 110,000 or so distinct CDR3 sequences, with approximately 7.1% occurring only once. The CDR3 extends over 15 amino acids. Losses at the gene ends were 6 bases for V and 4 bases for J; bases not matched to a gene: 8. Germline V gives CDR1 SQVTM, CDR2 ANQGSEA. There are many counts of this clonotype. The sample was CD4+ T cells sorted from PBMCs, taken around 45 days after the first yellow fever vaccination. The sequence was obtained from a man between 18 and 35 years old who received the YFV17D yellow fever vaccine. V is TRBV29-1 and J is TRBJ2-3; 12 nucleotides agree with TRBD1. CDR3 amino acids: CSVDSGTGGADTQYF. CDR3 bases: TGCAGCGTCGATTCCGGGACAGGGGGCGCAGATACGCAGTATTTT.